This is a list of T cell receptor beta chains from one sample in a study of OX40 agonist ivuxolimab in advanced cancers. TCRdb's table, derived via immunoSEQ multiplex PCR, lists solely in-frame clones and lacks some. Counted here are roughly 24,000 clones, approximately 85% occurring once; the ten biggest clones make up approximately 35%. The sample was CD4+ or CD8+ T cells sorted from blood, taken in a trial of the OX40 agonist ivuxolimab. These receptor sequences come from an adult with an advanced solid tumor such as melanoma, head and neck, liver or kidney cancer. CDR3s include the opening cysteine and the closing phenylalanine or tryptophan. Each record gives: D gene, clone size, V gene, J gene, CDR3 protein, CDR3 DNA. A D gene is named only where the DNA matches it firmly. Rows give clone size only sometimes, using once, few, many, or a class for an expanded clone.

D: -
size: -
V: TRBV4-1
J: TRBJ2-5
CDR3: CASSQDWGLQETQYF
DNA: TGCGCCAGCAGCCAAGATTGGGGCCTGCAAGAGACCCAGTACTTC

D: -
size: -
V: TRBV7-8
J: TRBJ2-1
CDR3: CASSPRGNNEQFF
DNA: TGTGCCAGCAGCCCCCGGGGCAACAATGAGCAGTTCTTC

D: -
size: -
V: TRBV7-7
J: TRBJ2-1
CDR3: CASSLGRGGEQFF
DNA: TGTGCTAGCAGCTTAGGACGGGGTGGAGAGCAGTTCTTC

D: TRBD2
size: -
V: TRBV7-2
J: TRBJ2-7
CDR3: CASSAGLAGGYEQYF
DNA: TGTGCCAGCAGCGCAGGACTAGCGGGGGGCTACGAGCAGTACTTC

D: -
size: few
V: TRBV12-2
J: TRBJ2-1
CDR3: CASRPGADSSYNEQFF
DNA: TGTGCAAGTCGCCCCGGGGCGGATAGCTCCTACAATGAGCAGTTCTTC

D: TRBD1
size: -
V: TRBV5-4
J: TRBJ1-5
CDR3: CASSSQGLSNQPQHF
DNA: TGTGCCAGCAGCTCACAGGGGTTAAGCAATCAGCCCCAGCATTTT

D: -
size: -
V: TRBV4-1
J: TRBJ2-7
CDR3: CASSPPGRDVYEQYF
DNA: TGCGCCAGCAGCCCCCCAGGTCGGGATGTCTACGAGCAGTACTTC

D: -
size: -
V: TRBV27
J: TRBJ1-2
CDR3: CASSSGAYGYTF
DNA: TGTGCCAGCAGTTCAGGGGCCTATGGCTACACCTTC

D: -
size: -
V: TRBV5-4
J: TRBJ2-1
CDR3: CASSPVTEAYNEQFF
DNA: TGTGCCAGCAGCCCTGTTACGGAGGCCTACAATGAGCAGTTCTTC

D: -
size: -
V: TRBV28
J: TRBJ2-7
CDR3: CASSFAPGYYEQYF
DNA: TGTGCCAGCAGTTTCGCCCCAGGCTATTACGAGCAGTACTTC

D: -
size: -
V: TRBV6-5
J: TRBJ1-4
CDR3: CASSYSPTTSEKLFF
DNA: TGTGCCAGCAGTTACTCGCCGACCACTAGTGAAAAACTGTTTTTT

D: -
size: -
V: TRBV28
J: TRBJ2-5
CDR3: CASSLRGDETQYF
DNA: TGTGCCAGCAGTTTGAGAGGGGACGAGACCCAGTACTTC

D: TRBD2
size: -
V: TRBV30
J: TRBJ2-1
CDR3: CAWGTSPSYNEQFF
DNA: TGTGCCTGGGGGACTAGCCCTAGCTACAATGAGCAGTTCTTC

D: -
size: few
V: TRBV10-3
J: TRBJ1-1
CDR3: CAISGSGAEAFF
DNA: TGTGCCATCAGTGGTTCCGGGGCTGAAGCTTTCTTT

D: -
size: -
V: TRBV11-2
J: TRBJ1-1
CDR3: CASSLGDTEAFF
DNA: TGTGCCAGCAGCCTGGGGGACACTGAAGCTTTCTTT

D: TRBD2
size: -
V: TRBV7-9
J: TRBJ2-3
CDR3: CASSLVPSGGAGDTQYF
DNA: TGTGCCAGCAGCTTAGTCCCTAGCGGGGGGGCTGGAGATACGCAGTATTTT

D: -
size: -
V: TRBV19
J: TRBJ2-7
CDR3: CASSIGGGGSYEQYF
DNA: TGTGCCAGTAGTATTGGCGGAGGAGGCTCCTACGAGCAGTACTTC

D: TRBD1
size: -
V: TRBV25-1
J: TRBJ2-7
CDR3: CASRGGTGFYEQYF
DNA: TGTGCCAGCCGAGGCGGGACAGGGTTCTACGAGCAGTACTTC

D: -
size: -
V: TRBV5-4
J: TRBJ1-4
CDR3: CASSPAGTGDNEKLFF
DNA: TGTGCCAGCAGCCCCGCCGGGACCGGGGACAATGAAAAACTGTTTTTT

D: -
size: few
V: TRBV6-6
J: TRBJ2-5
CDR3: CASSGRDSQETQYF
DNA: TGTGCCAGCAGCGGACGGGACTCTCAAGAGACCCAGTACTTC

D: TRBD2
size: -
V: TRBV7-9
J: TRBJ2-1
CDR3: CASSFILAGGIVDNEQFF
DNA: TGTGCCAGCAGCTTTATCCTAGCGGGGGGTATTGTGGACAATGAGCAGTTCTTC

D: -
size: -
V: TRBV13
J: TRBJ2-5
CDR3: CASSPPGKEQETQYF
DNA: TGTGCCAGCAGCCCCCCGGGAAAGGAGCAAGAGACCCAGTACTTC

D: TRBD2
size: -
V: TRBV29-1
J: TRBJ2-1
CDR3: CSVDGTSGGVYNEQFF
DNA: TGCAGCGTTGACGGGACTAGCGGGGGTGTATACAATGAGCAGTTCTTC

D: -
size: -
V: TRBV7-9
J: TRBJ1-2
CDR3: CASSLAQDTLYGYTF
DNA: TGTGCCAGCAGCTTAGCCCAGGACACCCTCTATGGCTACACCTTC

D: -
size: -
V: TRBV4-1
J: TRBJ2-1
CDR3: CASSQDQDNPSYNEQFF
DNA: TGCGCCAGCAGCCAAGATCAGGACAACCCTTCCTACAATGAGCAGTTCTTC

D: -
size: -
V: TRBV14
J: TRBJ2-3
CDR3: CASSQERRSRGGTDTQYF
DNA: TGTGCCAGCAGCCAAGAAAGGCGGTCACGGGGCGGCACAGATACGCAGTATTTT

D: TRBD2
size: -
V: TRBV10-3
J: TRBJ2-3
CDR3: CAISSLLAGGPDTQYF
DNA: TGTGCCATCAGTTCGCTACTAGCGGGAGGTCCAGATACGCAGTATTTT

D: -
size: -
V: TRBV20-1
J: TRBJ2-7
CDR3: CSAPDLGEQYF
DNA: TGCAGTGCGCCGGACTTAGGAGAGCAGTACTTC

D: -
size: -
V: TRBV14
J: TRBJ2-5
CDR3: CASRHRLDETQYF
DNA: TGTGCCAGCAGACATCGACTAGACGAGACCCAGTACTTC

D: -
size: -
V: TRBV4-3
J: TRBJ1-2
CDR3: CASSQDIRGDGNNYGYTF
DNA: TGCGCCAGCAGCCAAGATATTCGGGGGGACGGCAATAACTATGGCTACACCTTC